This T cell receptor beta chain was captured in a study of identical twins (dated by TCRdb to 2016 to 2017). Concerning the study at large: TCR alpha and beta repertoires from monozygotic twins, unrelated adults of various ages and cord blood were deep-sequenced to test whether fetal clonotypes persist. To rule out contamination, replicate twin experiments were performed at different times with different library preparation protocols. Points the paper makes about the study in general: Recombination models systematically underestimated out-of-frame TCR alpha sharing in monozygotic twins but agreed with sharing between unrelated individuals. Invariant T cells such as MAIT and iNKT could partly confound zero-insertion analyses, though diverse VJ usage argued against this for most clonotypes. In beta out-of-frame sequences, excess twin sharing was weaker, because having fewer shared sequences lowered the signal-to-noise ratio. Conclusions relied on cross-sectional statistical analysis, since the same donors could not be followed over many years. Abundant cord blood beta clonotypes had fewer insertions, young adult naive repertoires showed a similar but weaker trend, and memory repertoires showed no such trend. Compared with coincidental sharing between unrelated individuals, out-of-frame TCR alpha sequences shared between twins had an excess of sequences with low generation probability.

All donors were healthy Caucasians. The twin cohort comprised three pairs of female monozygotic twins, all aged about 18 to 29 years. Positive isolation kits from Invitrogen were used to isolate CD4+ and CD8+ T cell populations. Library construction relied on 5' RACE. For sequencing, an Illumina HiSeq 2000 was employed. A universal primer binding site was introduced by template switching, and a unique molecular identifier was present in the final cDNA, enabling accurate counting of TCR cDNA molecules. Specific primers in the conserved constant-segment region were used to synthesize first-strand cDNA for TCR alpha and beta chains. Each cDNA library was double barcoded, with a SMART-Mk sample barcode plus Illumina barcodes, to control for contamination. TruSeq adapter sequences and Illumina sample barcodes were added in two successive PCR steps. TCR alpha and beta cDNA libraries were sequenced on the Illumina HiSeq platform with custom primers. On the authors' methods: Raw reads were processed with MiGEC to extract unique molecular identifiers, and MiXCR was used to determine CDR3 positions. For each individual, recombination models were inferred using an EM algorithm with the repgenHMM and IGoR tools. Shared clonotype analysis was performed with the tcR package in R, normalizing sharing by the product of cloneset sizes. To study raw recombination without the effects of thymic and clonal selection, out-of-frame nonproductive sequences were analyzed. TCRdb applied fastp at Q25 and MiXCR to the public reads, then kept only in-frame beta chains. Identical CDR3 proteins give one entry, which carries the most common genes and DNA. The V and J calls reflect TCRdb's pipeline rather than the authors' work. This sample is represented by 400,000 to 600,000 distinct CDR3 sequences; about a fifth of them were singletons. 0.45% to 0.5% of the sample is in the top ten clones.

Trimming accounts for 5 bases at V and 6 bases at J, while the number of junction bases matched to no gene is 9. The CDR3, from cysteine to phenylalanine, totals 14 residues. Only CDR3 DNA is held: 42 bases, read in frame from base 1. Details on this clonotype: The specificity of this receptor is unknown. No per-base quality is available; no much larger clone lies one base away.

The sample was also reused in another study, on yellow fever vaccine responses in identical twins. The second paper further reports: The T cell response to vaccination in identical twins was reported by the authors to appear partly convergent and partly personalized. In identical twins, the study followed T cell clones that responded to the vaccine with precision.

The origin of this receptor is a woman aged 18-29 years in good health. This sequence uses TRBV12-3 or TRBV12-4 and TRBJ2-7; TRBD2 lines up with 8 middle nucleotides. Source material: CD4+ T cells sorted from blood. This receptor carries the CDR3 CASSGGVAGREQYF. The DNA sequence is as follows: TGTGCCAGCAGTGGAGGAGTAGCGGGACGCGAGCAGTACTTC.